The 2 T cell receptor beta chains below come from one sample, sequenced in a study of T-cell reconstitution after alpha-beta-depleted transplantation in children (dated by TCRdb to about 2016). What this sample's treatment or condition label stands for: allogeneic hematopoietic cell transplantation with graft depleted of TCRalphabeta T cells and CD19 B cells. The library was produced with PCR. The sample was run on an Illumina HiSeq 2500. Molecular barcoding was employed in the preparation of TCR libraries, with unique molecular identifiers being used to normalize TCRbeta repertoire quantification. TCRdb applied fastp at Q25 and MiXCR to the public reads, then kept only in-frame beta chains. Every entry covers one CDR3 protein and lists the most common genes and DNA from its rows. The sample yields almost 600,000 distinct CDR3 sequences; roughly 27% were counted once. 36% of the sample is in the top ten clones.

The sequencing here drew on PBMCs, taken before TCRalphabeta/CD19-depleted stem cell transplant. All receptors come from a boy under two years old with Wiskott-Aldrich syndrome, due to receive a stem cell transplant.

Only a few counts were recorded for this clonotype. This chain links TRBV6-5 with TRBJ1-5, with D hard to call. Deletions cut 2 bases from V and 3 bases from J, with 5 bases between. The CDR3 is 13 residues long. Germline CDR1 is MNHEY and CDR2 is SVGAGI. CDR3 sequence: CASSYEINQPQHF. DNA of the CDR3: TGTGCCAGCAGTTACGAGATCAATCAGCCCCAGCATTTT.

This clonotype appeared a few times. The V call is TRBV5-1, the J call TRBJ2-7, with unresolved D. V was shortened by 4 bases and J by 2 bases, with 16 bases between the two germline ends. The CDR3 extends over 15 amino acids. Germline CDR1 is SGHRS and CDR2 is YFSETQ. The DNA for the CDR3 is TGCGCCAGCAGCCAGCTCGGAGTAACGACCTACGAGCAGTACTTC. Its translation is CASSQLGVTTYEQYF.